The rows below give T cell receptor beta chains drawn from one sample of a study of T cell responses to AZD1222 COVID-19 vaccine. The repertoire was sequenced with immunoSEQ multiplex PCR; TCRdb's copy has only in-frame clones and lacks some. The data hold about 51,000 clones, with roughly 90% observed a single time. The sequencing here drew on peripheral blood, taken 28 days after the second AZD1222 dose. All receptors derive from an adult who received the AZD1222 COVID-19 vaccine. Both conserved end residues are part of each CDR3. The D gene is left open where the match is weak. A row's size may be missing; if present it is once, few, many or a size class.

D	V	size	J	DNA	CDR3
TRBD2	TRBV5-6	-	TRBJ2-3	TGTGCCAGCAGCCCCACTCATAGCGGGATAGTCACAGATACGCAGTATTTT	CASSPTHSGIVTDTQYF
-	TRBV5-6	-	TRBJ1-5	TGTGCCAGCAGCCCGGGGGGTGGTCAGCCCCAGCATTTT	CASSPGGGQPQHF
-	TRBV21-1	-	TRBJ2-3	TGTGCCAGCAGCAGAAGCGGGGCTTGCACAGATACGCAGTATTTT	CASSRSGACTDTQYF
-	TRBV27	few	TRBJ1-5	TGTGCCAGCAGTTTAGCCGGATTTGGGAATCAGCCCCAGCATTTT	CASSLAGFGNQPQHF
-	TRBV5-4	-	TRBJ1-1	TGTGCCAGCAGCTCTTCTACTGGGAACACTGAAGCTTTCTTT	CASSSSTGNTEAFF
-	TRBV2	-	TRBJ2-7	TGTGCCAGCAGTGCCAGGAGCGTGAACTCCTACGAGCAGTACTTC	CASSARSVNSYEQYF
-	TRBV7-2	-	TRBJ1-1	TGTGCCAGCAGCTTAAGGGGGAACACTGAAGCTTTCTTT	CASSLRGNTEAFF
TRBD2	TRBV20-1	-	TRBJ2-7	TGCAGTGCTAGTGTTCGACTAGCGGGGAGCGAGCAGTACTTC	CSASVRLAGSEQYF
TRBD1	TRBV12-5	once	TRBJ2-2	TGTGCTAGTGGTTTGGGCAGGGGGCCCGGGGAGCTGTTTTTT	CASGLGRGPGELFF
TRBD1	TRBV5-6	-	TRBJ2-1	TGTGCCAGCAGCTTGGGCAGGGGGCATGAGCAGTTCTTC	CASSLGRGHEQFF
-	TRBV21-1	-	TRBJ2-3	TGTGCCAGCAGCAAACTGTGGGGGATAAGCACAGATACGCAGTATTTT	CASSKLWGISTDTQYF
-	TRBV7-9	-	TRBJ2-7	TGTGCCAGCAGCTTAGTTCCAGGGGCGCCCATCTTTTCCTACGAGCAGTACTTC	CASSLVPGAPIFSYEQYF
-	TRBV30	-	TRBJ2-1	TGTGCCTGGAGGGGGGACCTATACAATGAGCAGTTCTTC	CAWRGDLYNEQFF
-	TRBV2	-	TRBJ2-7	TGTGCCAGCAGTGAAGCTGGCGTCACCTACGAGCAGTACTTC	CASSEAGVTYEQYF
-	TRBV10-3	once	TRBJ1-6	TGTGCCATCAGTCGGGACAATAATTCACCCCTCCACTTT	CAISRDNNSPLHF
-	TRBV5-1	-	TRBJ2-3	TGCGCCAGCAGCTTGGGTGGGACCGGTACAGATACGCAGTATTTT	CASSLGGTGTDTQYF
-	TRBV19	-	TRBJ1-6	TGTGCCAGTAGTATTAGACAGGCAAGAGATAATTCACCCCTCCACTTT	CASSIRQARDNSPLHF
TRBD2	TRBV7-9	-	TRBJ2-5	TGTGCCAGCAGCTTAGCGTCTAGCGGGATAACCCTCGGAGAGACCCAGTACTTC	CASSLASSGITLGETQYF
-	TRBV28	-	TRBJ1-2	TGTGCCAGCAGTTTATCCCTATCTCCCGTTATTGTGGGGGGTGGCTACACCTTC	CASSLSLSPVIVGGGYTF
TRBD1	TRBV29-1	-	TRBJ1-1	TGCAGCGTCGACAGGGGTGGTGGCGCTTTCTTT	CSVDRGGGAFF
TRBD1	TRBV7-2	-	TRBJ2-7	TGTGCCAGCAGCTTGGGACAGGGGAGCTACTACGAGCAGTACTTC	CASSLGQGSYYEQYF
-	TRBV9	few	TRBJ1-1	TGTGCCAGCAGCGTAGCTACGGGGGCGGGAGCTTTCTTT	CASSVATGAGAFF
-	TRBV2	few	TRBJ2-7	TGTGCCAGCAGTGCCCTGAGAGGCTCCTACGAGCAGTACTTC	CASSALRGSYEQYF
TRBD2	TRBV18	-	TRBJ2-1	TGTGCCAGCTCACCACTCCACAGCGGGACTTACAATGAGCAGTTCTTC	CASSPLHSGTYNEQFF
-	TRBV5-4	-	TRBJ2-3	TGTGCCAGCAGCCCTCGGAGGTGGGAGGGGGAGACAGATACGCAGTATTTT	CASSPRRWEGETDTQYF
TRBD2	TRBV11-2	-	TRBJ2-7	TGTGCCAGCAGACCTAGCGGGAGGTTACCCTACGAGCAGTACTTC	CASRPSGRLPYEQYF
TRBD1	TRBV2	-	TRBJ2-7	TGTGCCAGCAGTAAAATACCGGGACAGGGCTTCTACGAGCAGTACTTC	CASSKIPGQGFYEQYF
-	TRBV4-3	-	TRBJ2-1	TGCGCCAGCAGCCAAGAAACCGTGACTGAGCAGTTCTTC	CASSQETVTEQFF
-	TRBV19	-	TRBJ1-6	TGTGCCAGTACCCTCAGCGGACAGACGAATTCACCCCTCCACTTT	CASTLSGQTNSPLHF
-	TRBV2	-	TRBJ1-2	TGTGCCATACGACAGCGAGATAACTATGGCTACACCTTC	CAIRQRDNYGYTF
TRBD1	TRBV28	-	TRBJ1-2	TGTGCCAGCAGTTTAACGGGGACAGTTAACTATGGCTACACCTTC	CASSLTGTVNYGYTF
-	TRBV18	-	TRBJ2-5	TGTGCCAGCTCAGACTTTCGACAGGAAGAGACCCAGTACTTC	CASSDFRQEETQYF
-	TRBV27	-	TRBJ2-7	TGTGCCAGCAGCCGATTGGCGAACAGTGACGAGCAGTACTTC	CASSRLANSDEQYF
TRBD2	TRBV27	-	TRBJ2-1	TGTGCCAGCATATCCTACGGGGGAGGGCCCCACAATGAGCAGTTCTTC	CASISYGGGPHNEQFF
-	TRBV10-3	-	TRBJ1-1	TGTGCCATCAGTGACCCCGACAGCCCGGGGGCTTTCTTT	CAISDPDSPGAFF
-	TRBV3-1/TRBV3-2	-	TRBJ1-5	TGTGCCAGCAGCCAAGAAATTGGCCAGCCCCAGCATTTT	CASSQEIGQPQHF
-	TRBV9	-	TRBJ2-7	TGTGCCAGCAGCGTAGAAGTTGGAGGTTACGAGCAGTACTTC	CASSVEVGGYEQYF
TRBD1	TRBV2	-	TRBJ2-7	TGTGCCAGCAGTGAAGCGCCACAGGGGACCTACGAGCAGTACTTC	CASSEAPQGTYEQYF
TRBD2	TRBV10-3	-	TRBJ2-3	TGTGCCATCAGTGAGGGTGGTAGCGGGGGCCCGTATACGCAGTATTTT	CAISEGGSGGPYTQYF
-	TRBV14	-	TRBJ1-3	TGTGCCAGCAGCCAAGACAGATCTGGAAACACCATATATTTT	CASSQDRSGNTIYF
TRBD1	TRBV6-5	-	TRBJ2-7	TGTGCCAGCAGTTACGTCGGACAGGGAAACGAGCAGTACTTC	CASSYVGQGNEQYF
TRBD1	TRBV2	-	TRBJ2-1	TGTGCCAGCAGTCAGGACAGGGAATTATACAATGAGCAGTTCTTC	CASSQDRELYNEQFF
-	TRBV19	-	TRBJ2-3	TGTGCCACAGGGGCTAGTTGGTTCCCAGATACGCAGTATTTT	CATGASWFPDTQYF
-	TRBV19	-	TRBJ1-5	TGTGCCACAGAGCCGATCTTCCGAAGGGCCAATCAGCCCCAGCATTTT	CATEPIFRRANQPQHF
-	TRBV29-1	-	TRBJ2-1	TGCAGCGTTGTCCGGGACTCCACCTACAATGAGCAGTTCTTC	CSVVRDSTYNEQFF
-	TRBV7-2	-	TRBJ2-7	TGTGCCAGCAGCCCTAAGCGGAGCCGACTTTACGAGCAGTACTTC	CASSPKRSRLYEQYF
TRBD2	TRBV4-1	-	TRBJ2-1	TGCGCCAGCAGCCAAGGTTGGCTAGCGGGAAGTCATGAGCAGTTCTTC	CASSQGWLAGSHEQFF
-	TRBV5-1	-	TRBJ1-3	TGCGCCAGCAGCCAAACACAGGGATCTGGAAACACCATATATTTT	CASSQTQGSGNTIYF
TRBD2	TRBV5-1	-	TRBJ2-1	TGCGCCAGCAGCTCCAAGACTAGCGGGTACAATGAGCAGTTCTTC	CASSSKTSGYNEQFF
-	TRBV12-3/TRBV12-4	-	TRBJ2-3	TGTGCCAGCAGTTTCGGGTCTGATACGCAGTATTTT	CASSFGSDTQYF
-	TRBV7-2	-	TRBJ2-1	TGTGCCAGCAGCTTCGAGGGTAATTCCTACAATGAGCAGTTCTTC	CASSFEGNSYNEQFF
TRBD1	TRBV10-3	-	TRBJ1-2	TGTGCCATCAGTACCACCCGGGACAGTTATGGCTACACCTTC	CAISTTRDSYGYTF
-	TRBV28	-	TRBJ2-7	TGTGCCAGCAGTTTTGGGACGGCCTCCTACGAGCAGTACTTC	CASSFGTASYEQYF
-	TRBV5-1	-	TRBJ2-1	TGCGCCAGCAGCTTGGCCGAGGGGTACAATGAGCAGTTCTTC	CASSLAEGYNEQFF
TRBD2	TRBV2	-	TRBJ2-1	TGTGCCAGCAGTCACCTCACAGCTAGCGGGAGGGGTGAGCAGTTCTTC	CASSHLTASGRGEQFF
-	TRBV19	-	TRBJ2-6	TGTGCCAGTGGCCCTCACAGTGGGGGCAACGTCCTGACTTTC	CASGPHSGGNVLTF
TRBD2	TRBV19	-	TRBJ2-3	TGTGCCAGTAGTCACCTAGCGGTATTCACAGATACGCAGTATTTT	CASSHLAVFTDTQYF